Below are 15 T cell receptor beta chains sequenced from a single sample in a study of T-cell reconstitution after alpha-beta-depleted transplantation in children. Construction of the TCRbeta library involved unique molecular identifiers. TCRdb ran MiXCR on the PCR reads and lists one entry per CDR3 protein. The data hold 600,000 to 700,000 distinct CDR3 sequences, with under 15% observed a single time. This material consisted of PBMCs, taken before TCRalphabeta/CD19-depleted stem cell transplant. Every receptor here comes from a girl aged 2-10 years with congenital amegakaryocytic thrombocytopenia, due to receive a stem cell transplant.

The J gene is TRBJ2-3, the V gene TRBV3-1; D tentatively fits TRBD1 or TRBD2 (5 bases each). The V and J ends lost 2 bases and 5 bases respectively, with 11 bases between them. This CDR3 region has 14 residues. The germline gives CDR1 LGHDT, CDR2 YNNKEL (reference sequence). DNA for the CDR3: TGTGCCAGCAGCCAATCGGGGACCGGAGATACGCAGTATTTT. Its translation: CASSQSGTGDTQYF.

A few counts support this clonotype. The chain uses TRBV5-1 and TRBJ2-1, with 9 bases matching TRBD1. Germline V gene data show CDR1 as SGHRS and CDR2 as YFSETQ. V dropped 4 bases and J dropped 1; count of bases not matched to a gene: 6. This CDR3 has 16 residues. The CDR3 region is CASSPGQGTSYNEQFF. The DNA of the CDR3 is TGCGCCAGCAGCCCGGGACAGGGTACATCCTACAATGAGCAGTTCTTC.

The V and J genes are TRBV3-1 and TRBJ2-7; D is unclear. The V end was cut by 0 bases, the J end by 5 bases, with 17 bases between. There are 16 residues in the CDR3. Germline loops: CDR1 LGHDT, CDR2 YNNKEL (reference sequence). In DNA form, the CDR3 reads TGTGCCAGCAGCCAAGATGGGAACTCCCCAGCCGACGAGCAGTACTTC. Translating gives CASSQDGNSPADEQYF.

This clonotype was seen only a few times. The rearrangement links TRBV12-3 or TRBV12-4 to TRBJ1-3; D is possibly TRBD1 (5 bases). This CDR3 region has 16 residues. Trimming stripped 6 bases from V and 0 bases from J, with 15 bases between. The CDR3 sequence: CASRHTGSASGNTIYF. The CDR3 DNA reads as TGTGCCAGCAGGCACACAGGCTCTGCCTCTGGAAACACCATATATTTT.

This clonotype was seen repeatedly, ten times or more. The chain couples TRBV10-3 to TRBJ2-7; 7 bases fit TRBD1. Germline-derived CDR1 and CDR2 are ENHRY and SYGVKD. Germline trimming cut 5 bases from V and 2 bases from J; bases unmatched to any gene: 6. The CDR3 is 14 residues long. This CDR3 reads CAISQPGQPYEQYF. The CDR3 bases are TGTGCCATCAGTCAACCGGGACAGCCCTACGAGCAGTACTTC.

At least ten counts were recorded for this clonotype. The chain employs TRBV20-1 and TRBJ2-4; 7 bases fit TRBD1. Germline CDR1 reads DFQATT; CDR2 reads SNEGSKA (reference sequence). CDR3 length equals 14 residues. V dropped 2 bases and J dropped 0; count of bases not matched to a gene: 1. The CDR3 region has the DNA TGCAGTGCTAGACAGGGGGTAGCCAAAAACATTCAGTACTTC. Translated: CSARQGVAKNIQYF.

This clonotype was found many times. CDR3 region: CASSLTDRAEGYTF. The CDR3 DNA sequence: TGCGCCAGCAGCTTGACGGACAGGGCGGAAGGCTACACCTTC. This chain connects TRBV5-1 to TRBJ1-2; 8 bases line up with TRBD1. V dropped 1 base and J dropped 8; count of bases not matched to a gene: 7. Germline V gene sequence: CDR1 SGHRS, CDR2 YFSETQ. The CDR3 runs 14 residues.

This clonotype was detected ten times or more. The chain employs TRBV25-1 and TRBJ2-3, with 15 bases fitting TRBD2. J gave up 5 bases and V 4 bases, and 4 bases lay outside the gene matches. The CDR3 covers 16 residues. Germline CDR1 MGHDK, CDR2 SYGVNS. CDR3 bases: TGTGCCAGCAGTGGGTGGACTAGCGGGAGGGAAGATACGCAGTATTTT. This gives the protein CASSGWTSGREDTQYF.

This clonotype was counted at least ten times. This sequence joins TRBV12-3 or TRBV12-4 and TRBJ2-5; the D gene is possibly TRBD2 (6 bases). V was pared by 5 bases and J by 0 bases, with 19 bases between. The CDR3 totals 17 residues. The CDR3 loop reads CASSQTRDSLYQETQYF. The CDR3 DNA reads TGTGCCAGCAGTCAAACCCGGGACTCTCTGTACCAAGAGACCCAGTACTTC.

At least ten counts were recorded for this clonotype. The V call is TRBV20-1, the J call TRBJ1-2; D may be TRBD1 (6 bases). In germline, CDR1 is DFQATT, CDR2 SNEGSKA (reference sequence). The CDR3 is 10 amino acids. Trimming removed 5 bases at V and 6 bases at J, with 7 bases between. CDR3 loop: CSAGDNGYTF. CDR3 in DNA: TGCAGTGCTGGGGACAATGGCTACACCTTC.

The chain combines TRBV5-1 with TRBJ2-4, with D maybe TRBD1 (6 bases). The germline V gene encodes CDR1 SGHRS and CDR2 YFSETQ. This CDR3 is 19 amino acids long. V was clipped by 0 bases and J by 8 bases, with 27 bases between them. CDR3 sequence: CASSLGGGMDWGTIDIQYF. As DNA, the CDR3 is TGCGCCAGCAGCTTGGGGGGTGGGATGGATTGGGGGACAATTGACATTCAGTACTTC.

This chain connects TRBV6-5 to TRBJ2-5; D not certain. This CDR3 spans 16 amino acids. V lost 0 bases to trimming and J lost 0 bases, with 11 bases between them. Looked up from germline, CDR1 is MNHEY and CDR2 is SVGAGI. The CDR3 is CASSYSNRLYQETQYF. As DNA, the CDR3 is TGTGCCAGCAGTTACTCGAATAGGCTGTACCAAGAGACCCAGTACTTC.

In its sample, this clonotype was seen many times. The chain has TRBV4-1 and TRBJ1-1, with 10 bases aligning to TRBD1. This CDR3 comprises 15 residues. Germline V lookup: CDR1 MGHRA, CDR2 YSYEKL. V shed 3 bases and J 1 base; nucleotides not matched to a gene: 2. CDR3 bases: TGCGCCAGCAGCCAGGGGACAGGGGCGAACACTGAAGCTTTCTTT. Translation: CASSQGTGANTEAFF.

This clonotype appeared many times. The chain joins TRBV7-2 to TRBJ2-7; 9 bases agree with TRBD2. Trimming took 4 bases from V and 3 from J; bases not matched to a gene: 7. This CDR3 spans 15 amino acids. Germline V lookup: CDR1 SGHTA, CDR2 FQGNSA. The CDR3 sequence: CASSSGLATIYEQYF. The CDR3 coding sequence is TGTGCCAGCAGCTCCGGACTAGCGACTATCTACGAGCAGTACTTC.

The chain employs TRBV19 and TRBJ2-1; TRBD2 is a possible D gene (5 bases). V gave up 1 base and J gave up 6 bases, with 10 bases separating them. CDR3 length: 14 residues. The germline gives CDR1 LNHDA, CDR2 SQIVND (reference sequence). The CDR3 DNA reads as TGTGCCAGTAGTATAGGGGCGGGCGGCAATGAGCAGTTCTTC. Protein sequence: CASSIGAGGNEQFF.